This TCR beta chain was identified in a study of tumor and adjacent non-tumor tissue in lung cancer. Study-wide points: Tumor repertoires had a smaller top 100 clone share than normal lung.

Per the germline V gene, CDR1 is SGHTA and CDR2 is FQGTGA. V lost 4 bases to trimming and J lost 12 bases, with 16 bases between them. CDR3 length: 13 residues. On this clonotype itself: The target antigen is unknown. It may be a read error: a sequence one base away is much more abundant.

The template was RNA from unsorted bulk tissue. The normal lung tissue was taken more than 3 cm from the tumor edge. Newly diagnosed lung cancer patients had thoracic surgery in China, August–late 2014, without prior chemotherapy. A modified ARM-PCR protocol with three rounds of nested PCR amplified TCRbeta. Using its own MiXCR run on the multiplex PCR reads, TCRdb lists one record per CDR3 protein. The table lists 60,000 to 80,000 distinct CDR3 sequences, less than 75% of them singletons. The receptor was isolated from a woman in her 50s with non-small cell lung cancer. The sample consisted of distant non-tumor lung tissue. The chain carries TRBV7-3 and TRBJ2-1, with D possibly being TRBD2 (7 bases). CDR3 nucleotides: TGTGCCAGCAGCTCCTACCTAGGGGGGGGGCAGTTCTTC. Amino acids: CASSSYLGGGQFF.